Listed here is a single T cell receptor (beta chain). This sample was taken from a study of T cell changes during pregnancy in multiple sclerosis. Some clones are missing from TCRdb's copy, which holds only in-frame ones; the method was immunoSEQ multiplex PCR. Of about 41,000 clones listed, 80% to 90% are singletons. The CDR3 is 15 amino acids. The ends lost 3 bases at V and 5 bases at J; junction bases unmatched: 5. Germline CDR1 and CDR2: MNHEY and SVGAGI. The receptor was derived from a female donor with multiple sclerosis, enrolled in a pregnancy study. Material: CD4+ T cells from peripheral blood mononuclear cells, obtained in the first trimester of pregnancy. The chain joins TRBV6-5 to TRBJ1-4; 8 nucleotides line up with TRBD1. CDR3 sequence reads: CASSYVTGVNEKLFF. The DNA for the CDR3 is TGTGCCAGCAGTTATGTGACAGGGGTGAATGAAAAACTGTTTTTT.